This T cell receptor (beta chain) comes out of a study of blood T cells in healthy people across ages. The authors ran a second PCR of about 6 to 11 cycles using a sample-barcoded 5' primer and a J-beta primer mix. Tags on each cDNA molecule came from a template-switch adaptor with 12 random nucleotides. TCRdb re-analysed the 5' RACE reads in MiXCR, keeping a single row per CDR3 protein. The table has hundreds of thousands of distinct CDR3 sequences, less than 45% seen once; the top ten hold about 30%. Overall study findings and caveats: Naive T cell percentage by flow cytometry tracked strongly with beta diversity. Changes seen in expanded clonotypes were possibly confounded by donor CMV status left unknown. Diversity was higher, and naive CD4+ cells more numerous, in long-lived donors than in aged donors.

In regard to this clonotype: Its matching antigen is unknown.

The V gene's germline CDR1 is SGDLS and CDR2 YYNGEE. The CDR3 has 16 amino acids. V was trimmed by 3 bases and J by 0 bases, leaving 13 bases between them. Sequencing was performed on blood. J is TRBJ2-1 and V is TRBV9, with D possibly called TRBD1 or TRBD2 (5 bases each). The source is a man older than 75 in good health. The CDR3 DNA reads TGTGCCAGCAGCGGGGGGACCGGAAGCTCCTACAATGAGCAGTTCTTC. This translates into CASSGGTGSSYNEQFF. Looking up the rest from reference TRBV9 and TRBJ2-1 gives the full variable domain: DSGVTQTPKHLITATGQRVTLRCSPRSGDLSVYWYQQSLDQGLQFLIQYYNGEERAKGNILERFSAQQFPDLHSELNLSSLELGDSALYFCASSGGTGSSYNEQFFGPGTRLTVL.